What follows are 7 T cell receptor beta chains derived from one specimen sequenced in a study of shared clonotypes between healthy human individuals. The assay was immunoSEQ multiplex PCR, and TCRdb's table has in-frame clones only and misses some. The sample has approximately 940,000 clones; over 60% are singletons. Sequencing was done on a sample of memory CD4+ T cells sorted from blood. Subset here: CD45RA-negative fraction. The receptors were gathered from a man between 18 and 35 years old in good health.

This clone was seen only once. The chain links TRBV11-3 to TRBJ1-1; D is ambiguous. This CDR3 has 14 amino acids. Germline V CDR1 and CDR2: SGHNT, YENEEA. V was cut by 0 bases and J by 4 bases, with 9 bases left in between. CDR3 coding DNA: TGTGCCAGCAGCTTAGATAGTCGGGGCACTGAAGCTTTCTTT. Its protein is CASSLDSRGTEAFF.

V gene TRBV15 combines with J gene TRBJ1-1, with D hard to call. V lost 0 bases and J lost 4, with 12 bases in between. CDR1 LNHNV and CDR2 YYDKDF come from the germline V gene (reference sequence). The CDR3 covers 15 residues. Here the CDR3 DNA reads TGTGCCACCAGCAGAGATCGAGGCCTGGGCACTGAAGCTTTCTTT. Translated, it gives CATSRDRGLGTEAFF.

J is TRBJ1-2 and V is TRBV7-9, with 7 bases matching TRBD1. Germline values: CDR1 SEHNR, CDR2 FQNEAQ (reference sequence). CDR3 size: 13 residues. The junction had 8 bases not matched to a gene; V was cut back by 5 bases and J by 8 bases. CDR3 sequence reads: CASSLDTGVGYTF. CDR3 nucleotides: TGTGCCAGCAGCCTCGATACAGGGGTCGGCTACACCTTC.

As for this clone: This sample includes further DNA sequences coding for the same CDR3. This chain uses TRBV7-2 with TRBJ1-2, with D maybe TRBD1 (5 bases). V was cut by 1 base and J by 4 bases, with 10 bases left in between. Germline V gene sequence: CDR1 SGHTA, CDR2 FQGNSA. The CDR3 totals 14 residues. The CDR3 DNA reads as TGTGCCAGCAGCTTAGGAAGACAGACCTATGGCTACACCTTC. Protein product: CASSLGRQTYGYTF.

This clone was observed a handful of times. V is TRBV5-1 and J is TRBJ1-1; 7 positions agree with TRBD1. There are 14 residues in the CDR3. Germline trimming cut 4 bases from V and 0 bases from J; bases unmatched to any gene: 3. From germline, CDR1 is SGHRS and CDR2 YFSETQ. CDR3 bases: TGCGCCAGCAGCGTGGGACAGATGAACACTGAAGCTTTCTTT. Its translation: CASSVGQMNTEAFF.

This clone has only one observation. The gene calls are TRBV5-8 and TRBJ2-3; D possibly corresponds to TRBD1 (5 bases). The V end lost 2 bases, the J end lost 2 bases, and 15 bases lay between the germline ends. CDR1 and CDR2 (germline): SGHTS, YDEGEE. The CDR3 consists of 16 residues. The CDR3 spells CASSFGHLGATDTQYF. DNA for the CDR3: TGTGCCAGCAGCTTCGGACACCTAGGGGCCACAGATACGCAGTATTTT. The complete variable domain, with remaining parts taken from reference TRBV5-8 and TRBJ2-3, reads EAGVTQSPTHLIKTRGQQATLRCSPISGHTSVYWYQQALGLGLQFLLWYDEGEERNRGNFPPRFSGRQFPNYSSELNVNALELEDSALYLCASSFGHLGATDTQYFGPGTRLTVL.

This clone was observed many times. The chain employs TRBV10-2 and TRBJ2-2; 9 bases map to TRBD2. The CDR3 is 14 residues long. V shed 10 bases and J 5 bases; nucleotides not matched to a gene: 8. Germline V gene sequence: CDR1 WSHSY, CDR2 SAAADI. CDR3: CATKAGGGTGELFF. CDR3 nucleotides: TGCGCCACCAAAGCGGGGGGTGGTACCGGGGAGCTGTTTTTT.